This entry features one T cell receptor (beta chain) sequence. The antigen is unknown. Profiling of TCR beta VDJ combinations and CDR3 sequences used genomic DNA as template. TCRdb reprocessed the reads via MiXCR and lists one record per CDR3 protein. Of 50,000 to 70,000 distinct CDR3 sequences listed, 55% are singletons. Germline V gene data show CDR1 as LNHDA and CDR2 as SQIVND (reference sequence). The CDR3 covers 13 residues. The V and J ends lost 7 bases and 10 bases respectively, with 14 bases between them. The data derive from a study of CD8+CD57+ T cells in acquired aplastic anemia. Study information: Recorded DNA amounts for sorted CD4+ and CD8+ cells had an average of 3.2 ug. The study obtained around 10 million reads on average for CD4+ cells from healthy donors.

Study observations and caveats: The same twenty-nine CD8+ CDR3 sequences occurred in patients and in controls. Significance was not reached for CD8+ Simpson's diversity between patients and controls.

The rearrangement uses TRBV19 and TRBJ1-6; TRBD1 is a possible D gene (6 bases). Sequenced material: sorted CD4+, CD8+, or CD8+CD57+ T cells (not recorded which) from PBMCs. This clonotype was obtained from a human donor in good health, serving as a control. Here the CDR3 reads CASTQTGESPLHF. The CDR3 DNA follows: TGTGCCAGTACCCAGACAGGAGAGTCACCCCTCCACTTT.